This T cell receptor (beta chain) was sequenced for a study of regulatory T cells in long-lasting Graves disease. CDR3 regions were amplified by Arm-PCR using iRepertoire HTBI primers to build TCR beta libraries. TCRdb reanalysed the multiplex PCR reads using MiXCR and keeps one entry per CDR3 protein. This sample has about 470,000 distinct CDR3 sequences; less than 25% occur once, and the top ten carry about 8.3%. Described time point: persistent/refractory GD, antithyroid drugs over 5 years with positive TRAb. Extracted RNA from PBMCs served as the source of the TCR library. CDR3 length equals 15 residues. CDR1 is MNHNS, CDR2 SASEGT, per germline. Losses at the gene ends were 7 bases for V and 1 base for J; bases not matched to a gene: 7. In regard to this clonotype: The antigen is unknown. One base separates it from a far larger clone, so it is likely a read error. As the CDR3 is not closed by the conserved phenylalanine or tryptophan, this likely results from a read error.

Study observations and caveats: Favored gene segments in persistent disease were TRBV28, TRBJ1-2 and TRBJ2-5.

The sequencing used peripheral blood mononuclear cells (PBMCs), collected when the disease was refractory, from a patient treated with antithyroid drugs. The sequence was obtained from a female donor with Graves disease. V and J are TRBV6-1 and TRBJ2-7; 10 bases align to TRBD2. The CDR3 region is CASKGLADLSYEQYI. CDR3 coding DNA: TGTGCCAGCAAAGGACTAGCGGACTTATCCTACGAGCAGTACATC.